Listed here is a single T cell receptor (beta chain). Its cognate antigen is unknown. The ends lost 6 bases at V and 7 bases at J; junction bases unmatched: 7. This CDR3 is built from 15 residues. Looked up from germline, CDR1 is SGHTA and CDR2 is FQGNSA. Assay used: immunoSEQ multiplex PCR; TCRdb lists only in-frame clones, some missing. Counted here are more than 550,000 clones, about 90% occurring once; the ten biggest clones make up 24%. Naive CD8 cells were CD45RO-negative, positively selected for CCR7, excluding terminally differentiated effector memory CD45RA+ cells. The data were obtained in a study of shared clonotypes between healthy human individuals. Looking at the study overall: CD8 memory received one plate per donor, CD8 naive two, CD4 memory three and CD4 naive three. General study results and limits: Around 4.7% of naive CD4 clonotypes were shared across a few donors.

This chain uses TRBV7-2 with TRBJ2-1; 12 nucleotides match TRBD2. The sample taken for sequencing was naive CD8+ T cells sorted from blood. This receptor was obtained from a man aged 30 to 39 in good health. In DNA, the CDR3 is TGTGCCAGCAGTTCTAGCGGGAGGGCCGGGAATGAGCAGTTCTTC. Its translation is CASSSSGRAGNEQFF.